The 23 T cell receptor beta chains reported below all come from one sample, sequenced in a study of CD8 T cells in ankylosing spondylitis. The study, taken as a whole, reports: Ankylosing spondylitis blood appeared to be characterized by a TCR beta motif of eight or nine highly homologous variants.

TCRdb reprocessed the 5' RACE reads with MiXCR, giving one entry per CDR3 protein. The sample shows approximately 540,000 distinct CDR3 sequences, roughly an eighth of them seen only once. Their recognized antigens are unknown. Sequencing was performed on blood, either unsorted or a sorted T cell fraction (not recorded which). The receptors were gathered from a male donor with ankylosing spondylitis.

This clonotype was observed a handful of times. V and J are TRBV20-1 and TRBJ2-5; D remains unclear. The CDR3 has 12 amino acids. Germline V gives CDR1 DFQATT, CDR2 SNEGSKA (reference sequence). Trimming took 3 bases from V and 5 from J, leaving 10 bases between them. The CDR3 DNA is TGCAGTGCTAGTACGGGCCCTGAGACCCAGTACTTC. It is translated as CSASTGPETQYF.

The chain recombines TRBV6-5 with TRBJ1-2; TRBD1 aligns across 8 bases. The CDR3 consists of 15 residues. After removal of 1 base from V and 7 bases from J, the junction contained 8 bases not matched to a gene. Germline assignment: CDR1 MNHEY and CDR2 SVGAGI. CDR3 region: CASSYYSTGEGGYTF. Here the CDR3 DNA reads TGTGCCAGCAGTTACTACTCGACAGGGGAGGGTGGCTACACCTTC.

This clonotype came up a few times. This chain joins TRBV12-3 or TRBV12-4 and TRBJ1-2; unclear D gene. The CDR3 contains 12 residues. Trimming removed 5 bases from V and 2 bases from J, with 6 bases in between. CDR3 DNA: TGTGCCAGCAGTAACCTAAACTATGGCTACACCTTC. It encodes CASSNLNYGYTF.

V gene TRBV7-8 combines with J gene TRBJ2-7; weak D call: TRBD1 (6 bases). The V end lost 2 bases, the J end lost 1 base, and 15 bases lay between the germline ends. Germline CDR1 reads SGHVS; CDR2 reads FQNEAQ. The CDR3 loop spans 16 amino acids. In DNA, the CDR3 is TGTGCCAGCAGCTTACCACCGGGACACGAGTCCTACGAGCAGTACGTC. This gives the protein CASSLPPGHESYEQYV.

The V and J genes are TRBV6-5 and TRBJ1-2; 8 bases line up with TRBD1. The CDR3 totals 14 residues. CDR1 is MNHEY, CDR2 SVGAGI, per germline. Trimming at V came to 2 bases and at J to 5 bases, leaving 4 bases not matched to a gene. CDR3 loop: CASSYGTGIYGYTF. The CDR3 DNA is TGTGCCAGCAGTTACGGGACAGGAATATATGGCTACACCTTC.

The chain joins TRBV29-1 to TRBJ1-2; the D is unclear. The CDR3 runs 11 residues. The V gene's germline CDR1 is SQVTM and CDR2 ANQGSEA. Trimming removed 6 bases at V and 4 bases at J, with 9 bases between. This CDR3 is CSVGRAYGYTF. The CDR3 DNA sequence: TGCAGCGTGGGTAGGGCCTATGGCTACACCTTC.

This clonotype came up a few times. This rearrangement joins TRBV20-1 to TRBJ2-1; 10 nucleotides agree with TRBD2. Germline CDR1 reads DFQATT; CDR2 reads SNEGSKA (reference sequence). The length of the CDR3 is 14 residues. V gave up 5 bases and J gave up 7 bases; unmatched junction bases: 8. The CDR3 region has the DNA TGCAGTGCTTTGAGTTCTAGCGGGAGAAATGAGCAGTTCTTC. Its translation is CSALSSSGRNEQFF.

The chain uses TRBV20-1 and TRBJ2-1; TRBD1 aligns across 10 bases. The CDR3 is 14 amino acids. Germline CDR1 and CDR2: DFQATT and SNEGSKA (reference sequence). V was clipped by 4 bases and J by 9 bases; unmatched bases: 9. In DNA, the CDR3 is TGCAGTGCTATACACGGGACAGGGGATGGTGAGCAGTTCTTC. Encoded protein: CSAIHGTGDGEQFF.

The table lists this clonotype with many counts. This chain links TRBV2 with TRBJ2-1, with TRBD1 as a possible D gene (5 bases). Per the germline V gene, CDR1 is SNHLY and CDR2 is FYNNEI. Trimming pared 7 bases from V and 9 bases from J, leaving 16 bases between. The CDR3 runs to 13 residues. CDR3 DNA: TGTGCCAGCACCCAGAGGACACAGAGTGAGCAGTTCTTC. It encodes CASTQRTQSEQFF.

This clonotype was found a few times. This chain connects TRBV7-9 to TRBJ2-5; no reliable D call. The V gene lost 5 bases and the J gene lost 5 bases, with 15 bases spanning the gap. The V gene's germline CDR1 is SEHNR and CDR2 FQNEAQ (reference sequence). The length of the CDR3 is 14 residues. Written as DNA, the CDR3 is TGTGCCAGCAGCCTCCCCCGCGAACGGGAGACCCAGTACTTC. Its protein product is CASSLPRERETQYF.

In its sample, this clonotype was seen many times. This chain connects TRBV5-1 to TRBJ2-3, with TRBD2 as a possible D gene (6 bases). The germline gives CDR1 SGHRS, CDR2 YFSETQ. The CDR3 length is 16 residues. Trimming removed 2 bases from V and 2 bases from J, with 15 bases in between. The DNA for the CDR3 is TGCGCCAGCAGCTTAGGAGCTGAACTAGCCACAGATACGCAGTATTTT. Translation: CASSLGAELATDTQYF.

This clonotype has a handful of counts. The J gene is TRBJ2-3, the V gene TRBV20-1; 13 nucleotides match TRBD2. The germline V gene has CDR1 DFQATT and CDR2 SNEGSKA (reference sequence). The length of the CDR3 is 15 residues. The ends lost 6 bases at V and 5 bases at J; junction bases unmatched: 8. This CDR3 is CSAPGLAGVLDTQYF. In DNA form, the CDR3 reads TGCAGTGCCCCCGGACTAGCGGGAGTGTTAGATACGCAGTATTTT.

This clonotype has ten or more counts. This chain connects TRBV24-1 to TRBJ2-3; 7 bases match TRBD2. Germline CDR1 and CDR2: KGHDR and SFDVKD. The junction had 5 bases not matched to a gene; V was cut back by 3 bases and J by 0 bases. The CDR3 loop spans 16 amino acids. The CDR3 region is CATSDPSGFSTDTQYF. The CDR3 DNA reads TGTGCCACCAGTGATCCTAGCGGATTCAGCACAGATACGCAGTATTTT.

This clonotype has a handful of counts. The chain joins TRBV5-1 to TRBJ2-5, with D possibly being TRBD1 (6 bases). Germline V gene data show CDR1 as SGHRS and CDR2 as YFSETQ. CDR3 length equals 15 residues. Between the trimmed V and J ends, which lost 1 base and 0 bases, there was a span of 10 bases. CDR3 loop: CASSLFRTDQETQYF. The CDR3 coding sequence is TGCGCCAGCAGCTTGTTCAGGACAGACCAAGAGACCCAGTACTTC.

This clonotype was detected a few times. This chain links TRBV28 with TRBJ1-3; 9 nucleotides line up with TRBD1. The J segment lost 0 bases and the V segment lost 6 bases, leaving 9 bases of the junction unmatched. Germline-derived CDR1 and CDR2 are MDHEN and SYDVKM. This CDR3 has 17 amino acids. The CDR3 here is CASRDRTGDVSGNTIYF. CDR3 bases: TGTGCCAGCAGGGACCGGACAGGGGACGTCTCTGGAAACACCATATATTTT.

This clonotype was observed a few times. The gene calls are TRBV5-1 and TRBJ2-3; D not certain. V lost 0 bases, J lost 5 bases, and 7 bases lay in between. Per germline, CDR1 SGHRS and CDR2 YFSETQ. The CDR3 contains 13 residues. The CDR3 nucleotides read TGCGCCAGCAGCTTGGGAGAGGAAGATACGCAGTATTTT. Encoded protein: CASSLGEEDTQYF.

V gene TRBV5-1 combines with J gene TRBJ2-2, with 12 positions matching TRBD2. The J segment lost 7 bases and the V segment lost 0 bases, leaving 7 bases of the junction unmatched. Germline V gene data show CDR1 as SGHRS and CDR2 as YFSETQ. This CDR3 is 17 amino acids long. For the CDR3, the DNA is TGCGCCAGCAGCTTGGCCCCTAGCGGGAGGGCCGGCGGGGAGCTGTTTTTT. It yields the protein CASSLAPSGRAGGELFF.

The CDR3 DNA reads as TGTGCCAGCAGTCTGGAGATTTTTCATAGCAATCAGCCCCAGCATTTT. Amino acids: CASSLEIFHSNQPQHF. The chain recombines TRBV12-3 or TRBV12-4 with TRBJ1-5; no definite D call. Deletions cut 5 bases from V and 0 bases from J, with 14 bases between. This CDR3 has 16 residues.

The chain employs TRBV7-2 and TRBJ1-6; 8 nucleotides match TRBD1. The CDR3 sequence is 14 residues long. V lost 4 bases to trimming and J lost 7 bases; unmatched junction nucleotides: 3. CDR1 and CDR2 (germline): SGHTA, FQGNSA. The CDR3 nucleotides are TGTGCCAGCAGCTACAGGGGGGGGAATTCACCCCTCCACTTT. It codes for CASSYRGGNSPLHF. Full variable domain (outside the CDR3, taken from reference TRBV7-2 and TRBJ1-6): GAGVSQSPSNKVTEKGKDVELRCDPISGHTALYWYRQSLGQGLEFLIYFQGNSAPDKSGLPSDRFSAERTGGSVSTLTIQRTQQEDSAVYLCASSYRGGNSPLHFGNGTRLTVT.

This clonotype appeared a few times. The chain uses TRBV12-3 or TRBV12-4 and TRBJ2-1; 10 nucleotides align to TRBD2. CDR3 length: 15 amino acids. V trimming: 8 bases; J trimming: 2 bases; junction bases outside the gene matches: 6. CDR3 sequence: CASRPSGRPYNEQFF. In DNA form, the CDR3 reads TGTGCCAGCCGACCTAGCGGGAGACCCTACAATGAGCAGTTCTTC.

This clonotype was seen repeatedly, ten times or more. This chain links TRBV7-2 with TRBJ1-2; D is unresolved. V was trimmed by 5 bases and J by 3 bases, leaving 22 bases between them. Germline V gene sequence: CDR1 SGHTA, CDR2 FQGNSA. The CDR3 covers 17 residues. DNA of the CDR3: TGTGCCAGCAGCAGCCCCGGGATTTTCACCGGGGACTATGGCTACACCTTC. Amino acid sequence: CASSSPGIFTGDYGYTF.

V usage is TRBV29-1 and J usage is TRBJ2-1; no firm D call. This CDR3 has 12 amino acids. Germline values: CDR1 SQVTM, CDR2 ANQGSEA. V was clipped by 4 bases and J by 4 bases, with 8 bases between them. Here the CDR3 DNA reads TGCAGCGTTGGGGTATGGTACAATGAGCAGTTCTTC. Residues: CSVGVWYNEQFF.

This chain uses TRBV19 with TRBJ2-7; D is possibly TRBD2 (6 bases). Germline CDR1 reads LNHDA; CDR2 reads SQIVND (reference sequence). V lost 3 bases and J lost 2, with 11 bases in between. The CDR3 spans 14 residues. CDR3 nucleotides: TGTGCCAGTAGTATCACTAGCCAAGCCTACGAGCAGTACTTC. Protein sequence: CASSITSQAYEQYF.